The TCR beta chain described here comes from a study of cytotoxic CD8 clonotypes in ibrutinib-treated CLL. Notes on the study in general: Baseline clonality was higher than in age-matched healthy donors and moved in step with circulating CD8+ T-cell counts.

V was pared by 0 bases and J by 3 bases, with 5 bases of the junction left unmatched. Germline assignment: CDR1 MGHRA and CDR2 YSYEKL. The CDR3 has 16 amino acids. As regards this clone: Its antigen is unknown.

Generated by immunoSEQ multiplex PCR, the TCRdb table keeps only in-frame clones and is missing some. This sample carries a few hundred thousand clones, 80% of them seen once, and the ten largest clones take 5% to 7%. V gene TRBV4-1 combines with J gene TRBJ2-1; 7 bases fit TRBD2. This clonotype was obtained from a human donor with chronic lymphocytic leukemia. The sample here was PBMCs, taken before ibrutinib treatment. As DNA, the CDR3 is TGCGCCAGCAGCCAAGAGCAGCGGGACTACTACAATGAGCAGTTCTTC. Translating it yields CASSQEQRDYYNEQFF.